There are a few counts of the clone carrying this T cell receptor (beta chain). The antigen is undetermined. The sample comes from a study of cytomegalovirus exposure and HLA in healthy donors. Study results and caveats: Reports described diagnosis of cytomegalovirus status by the classifier as highly specific and sensitive. A missense DCLRE1C variant was associated with V- and J-gene trimming of TCR beta chains in a later analysis, and an independent cohort replicated the association. Later work found most CMV-associated TCR beta chains apparently HLA-restricted.

The PCR ran on 60 Vbeta and 13 Jbeta primers. The assay was immunoSEQ multiplex PCR, and TCRdb's table has in-frame clones only and misses some. Here the sample spans approximately 74,000 clones, over 55% being singletons. The CDR3 extends over 13 amino acids. Per the germline V gene, CDR1 is MRHNA and CDR2 is SNTAGT. Trimming removed 5 bases at V and 0 bases at J, with 8 bases between. The rearrangement uses TRBV6-4 and TRBJ2-7; D remains ambiguous. This clonotype originated in a man younger than 40 in good health and CMV-seropositive. Sequenced material: PBMCs. The chain's CDR3 is CASSSFSSYEQYF. CDR3 nucleotide sequence: TGTGCCAGCAGTTCCTTTAGCTCCTACGAGCAGTACTTC.